Following are 26 T cell receptor beta chains from one sample sequenced in a study of cytomegalovirus exposure and HLA in healthy donors. PCR amplification relied on 60 Vbeta primers (plus 13 Jbeta primers). The data were produced by immunoSEQ multiplex PCR, yet TCRdb's version contains in-frame clones alone and is incomplete. The sample shows about 200,000 clones, around 79% of them seen only once. Material: PBMCs. Every receptor here comes from a male donor in good health and CMV-seropositive.

The rearrangement joins TRBV7-2 to TRBJ1-6, with 7 bases matching TRBD1. This CDR3 has 15 residues. Germline assignment: CDR1 SGHTA and CDR2 FQGNSA. The J segment lost 6 bases and the V segment lost 1 base, leaving 3 bases of the junction unmatched. The chain's CDR3 is CASSLEGDSNSPLHF. As DNA, the CDR3 is TGTGCCAGCAGCTTAGAAGGGGACAGTAATTCACCCCTCCACTTT.

The chain employs TRBV4-2 and TRBJ1-6; TRBD1 is a possible D gene (5 bases). The CDR3 is 15 residues long. The V end was cut by 0 bases, the J end by 9 bases, with 12 bases between. Germline V gene lookup returns CDR1 LGHNA and CDR2 YNFKEQ. DNA for the CDR3: TGTGCCAGCAGCCAAGATGCAGGGAGGGGTTCACCCCTCCACTTT. Amino acids: CASSQDAGRGSPLHF.

The rearrangement joins TRBV5-5 to TRBJ2-1; TRBD1 agrees at 10 bases. Germline values: CDR1 SGHKS, CDR2 YYEKEE (reference sequence). The length of the CDR3 is 15 residues. Trimming took 4 bases from V and 4 from J; bases not matched to a gene: 5. CDR3 bases: TGTGCCAGCAGCGCGACAGGGGGCAAGTACAATGAGCAGTTCTTC. Amino acids: CASSATGGKYNEQFF.

This clone was counted only a few times. The chain is built from TRBV28 and TRBJ1-5, with D hard to call. Trimming stripped 7 bases from V and 7 bases from J, with 20 bases between. The CDR3 loop spans 15 amino acids. Germline CDR1 is MDHEN and CDR2 is SYDVKM. CDR3 bases: TGTGCCAGCATCTGGCGGGCAGGACGGAGACAGCCCCAGCATTTT. Amino acids: CASIWRAGRRQPQHF.

The rearrangement joins TRBV5-4 to TRBJ2-1; D possibly corresponds to TRBD2 (5 bases). The length of the CDR3 is 16 residues. The ends were cut back, 0 bases at V and 4 bases at J, with 14 bases in the middle. Germline lookup yields CDR1 SGHNT and CDR2 YYREEE (reference sequence). This CDR3 reads CASSLGQALAYNEQFF. The CDR3, as DNA: TGTGCCAGCAGCTTGGGGCAGGCGCTAGCTTACAATGAGCAGTTCTTC.

The chain combines TRBV6-5 with TRBJ1-2; TRBD1 is a possible D gene (6 bases). The CDR3 contains 15 residues. CDR1 is MNHEY, CDR2 SVGAGI, per germline. V shed 8 bases and J shed 6 bases, with 22 bases lying between them. In DNA form, the CDR3 reads TGTGCCAGCGTGACGAGGGGGGGAGGCGAAGATGGCTACACCTTC. Amino acids: CASVTRGGGEDGYTF.

V usage is TRBV27 and J usage is TRBJ2-2; 13 bases align to TRBD2. The V gene end was trimmed by 4 bases and the J gene end by 6 bases; junction bases not matched to a gene: 5. The CDR3 consists of 16 residues. CDR1 is MNHEY and CDR2 is SMNVEV in the germline V gene (reference sequence). The CDR3 reads CASSCPTSGRAGELFF. The CDR3 DNA reads TGTGCCAGCAGTTGCCCCACTAGCGGGAGGGCCGGGGAGCTGTTTTTT.

In DNA, the CDR3 is TGCGCCAGCAGCATGACTAGCGGTACCACCGGGGAGCTGTTTTTT. This sequence encodes CASSMTSGTTGELFF. The chain uses TRBV5-1 and TRBJ2-2; 9 bases map to TRBD2. J lost 4 bases, V lost 4 bases, and 5 bases had no gene match. The CDR3 loop spans 15 amino acids. The germline CDR1 and CDR2 sequences are SGHRS and YFSETQ.

This clone has only one observation. The sample contains more than one DNA sequence encoding this CDR3. The gene calls are TRBV5-1 and TRBJ1-4; D gene unclear. The CDR3 has 16 amino acids. The germline CDR1 and CDR2 sequences are SGHRS and YFSETQ. With 0 bases removed from V and 10 bases from J, the gap between germline ends came to 19 bases. CDR3 coding DNA: TGCGCCAGCAGCTTGGGGCCACTAAATTCCGGCGGAAAACTGTTTTTT. Its protein is CASSLGPLNSGGKLFF.

This clone was detected only once. The chain combines TRBV7-9 with TRBJ2-7, with TRBD2 identical over 12 bases. CDR3 length equals 15 residues. Unmatched junction bases numbered 5, after V lost 5 bases and J lost 3 bases. Germline V gene data show CDR1 as SEHNR and CDR2 as FQNEAQ (reference sequence). Here the CDR3 reads CASSLLAGGDYEQYF. The DNA for the CDR3 is TGTGCCAGCAGCCTCCTAGCGGGAGGGGACTACGAGCAGTACTTC. Full variable domain (rest looked up from reference TRBV7-9 and TRBJ2-7): DTGVSQNPRHKITKRGQNVTFRCDPISEHNRLYWYRQTLGQGPEFLTYFQNEAQLEKSRLLSDRFSAERPKGSFSTLEIQRTEQGDSAMYLCASSLLAGGDYEQYFGPGTRLTVT.

The chain carries TRBV6-1 and TRBJ2-7, with D maybe TRBD2 (5 bases). This CDR3 has 15 amino acids. Trimming removed 3 bases at V and 3 bases at J, with 15 bases between. The germline gives CDR1 MNHNS, CDR2 SASEGT. The CDR3: CASSEDSVLRYEQYF. CDR3 in DNA: TGTGCCAGCAGTGAGGACTCCGTCCTCCGCTACGAGCAGTACTTC.

The V gene is TRBV7-2, the J gene TRBJ2-5; TRBD2 matches 8 bases. Per the germline V gene, CDR1 is SGHTA and CDR2 is FQGNSA. The CDR3 covers 15 residues. V shed 5 bases and J 12 bases; nucleotides not matched to a gene: 17. CDR3 coding DNA: TGTGCCAGCAGCCCCCTTGGTATGCGAGCGGGGGCTAAGTACTTC. Protein: CASSPLGMRAGAKYF.

The chain recombines TRBV27 with TRBJ2-2; a possible D gene is TRBD1 (6 bases). The germline V gene encodes CDR1 MNHEY and CDR2 SMNVEV (reference sequence). Trimming stripped 4 bases from V and 0 bases from J, with 12 bases between. The CDR3 runs 16 residues. DNA for the CDR3: TGTGCCAGCAGTTACATAAGGACAGCGAACACCGGGGAGCTGTTTTTT. The encoded protein is CASSYIRTANTGELFF.

The chain joins TRBV6-4 to TRBJ1-2; D ambiguous. CDR1 is MRHNA and CDR2 is SNTAGT in the germline V gene. Deletions cut 6 bases from V and 5 bases from J, with 10 bases between. The CDR3 consists of 12 residues. CDR3 sequence reads: CASRPPRYGYTF. In nucleotides, the CDR3 is TGTGCCAGCAGGCCCCCGAGGTATGGCTACACCTTC.

This chain connects TRBV9 to TRBJ2-7, with D hard to call. The CDR3 is made up of 15 amino acids. Germline V gene data show CDR1 as SGDLS and CDR2 as YYNGEE. Between the trimmed V and J ends, which lost 0 bases and 2 bases, there was a span of 12 bases. This chain's CDR3 is CASSVDLGATYEQYF. The CDR3 DNA reads TGTGCCAGCAGCGTAGATCTCGGTGCCACCTACGAGCAGTACTTC.

The V and J genes are TRBV11-3 and TRBJ2-1; 13 positions match TRBD2. V was clipped by 5 bases and J by 1 base; unmatched bases: 5. This CDR3 has 17 residues. Germline lookup yields CDR1 SGHNT and CDR2 YENEEA. Here the CDR3 reads CASSPRTSGGSYNEQFF. In DNA, the CDR3 is TGTGCCAGCAGCCCGAGGACTAGCGGGGGATCCTACAATGAGCAGTTCTTC. Complete variable domain (other parts from reference TRBV11-3 and TRBJ2-1): EAGVVQSPRYKIIEKKQPVAFWCNPISGHNTLYWYLQNLGQGPELLIRYENEEAVDDSQLPKDRFSAERLKGVDSTLKIQPAELGDSAVYLCASSPRTSGGSYNEQFFGPGTRLTVL.

The sample holds a few counts of this clone. The V and J genes are TRBV4-3 and TRBJ1-2; the match to TRBD1 covers 12 bases. Germline V gene lookup returns CDR1 LGHNA and CDR2 YSLEER. V dropped 3 bases and J dropped 4; count of bases not matched to a gene: 6. The CDR3 has 16 amino acids. The CDR3 loop reads CASSQGGQGAFYGYTF. Here the CDR3 DNA reads TGCGCCAGCAGCCAGGGGGGACAGGGGGCATTCTATGGCTACACCTTC.

V and J are TRBV5-6 and TRBJ2-7, with D perhaps TRBD2 (6 bases). The V end lost 3 bases, the J end lost 6 bases, and 7 bases lay between the germline ends. Germline lookup yields CDR1 SGHDT and CDR2 YYEEEE. The CDR3 extends over 11 amino acids. The CDR3: CASSSGGEQYF. CDR3 in DNA: TGTGCCAGCAGCTCCGGGGGCGAGCAGTACTTC.

The chain has TRBV13 and TRBJ1-4; TRBD1 matches 10 bases. J was trimmed by 8 bases and V by 5 bases; bases with no gene match: 5. The CDR3 length is 14 residues. Per germline, CDR1 PRHDT and CDR2 FYEKMQ (reference sequence). This chain's CDR3 is CASSIGTGEEKLFF. The CDR3 DNA is TGTGCCAGCAGCATTGGGACAGGGGAAGAAAAACTGTTTTTT.

This clone has only one observation. The chain is built from TRBV2 and TRBJ2-7; 7 nucleotides align to TRBD2. The CDR3 is 14 residues long. Germline V gives CDR1 SNHLY, CDR2 FYNNEI. V shed 6 bases and J 2 bases; nucleotides not matched to a gene: 7. The CDR3 protein is CASRAGREPYEQYF. The CDR3 nucleotides read TGTGCCAGCAGGGCAGGGAGGGAGCCCTACGAGCAGTACTTC.

The chain is built from TRBV9 and TRBJ2-1; 12 bases fit TRBD2. Germline loops: CDR1 SGDLS, CDR2 YYNGEE. J was trimmed by 8 bases and V by 7 bases; bases with no gene match: 10. The CDR3 length is 15 residues. CDR3 loop: CASGVTSGSNDEQFF. CDR3 DNA sequence: TGTGCCAGCGGGGTGACTAGCGGGAGTAATGATGAGCAGTTCTTC.

This sequence joins TRBV7-3 and TRBJ2-7; 9 nucleotides align to TRBD2. Germline V gene lookup returns CDR1 SGHTA and CDR2 FQGTGA. CDR3 length: 15 residues. V lost 5 bases, J lost 0 bases, and 5 bases stayed unmatched. Here the CDR3 DNA reads TGTGCCAGCAGCCGGACTAGCGCAAGCTCCTACGAGCAGTACTTC. It codes for CASSRTSASSYEQYF.

This rearrangement joins TRBV6-5 to TRBJ2-3; 11 positions agree with TRBD2. The CDR3 covers 16 residues. Germline CDR1 and CDR2: MNHEY and SVGAGI. V was clipped by 4 bases and J by 0 bases; unmatched bases: 3. CDR3 residues: CASSLAGGPSTDTQYF. Written as DNA, the CDR3 is TGTGCCAGCAGTTTAGCGGGGGGGCCTAGCACAGATACGCAGTATTTT.

The CDR3 protein is CSGSGDSGGDTQYF. In DNA, the CDR3 is TGCAGCGGTAGTGGAGACAGTGGCGGAGATACGCAGTATTTT. This rearrangement joins TRBV29-1 to TRBJ2-3, with D possibly matching TRBD1 (5 bases). Germline CDR1 reads SQVTM; CDR2 reads ANQGSEA. V lost 7 bases and J 5 bases, leaving 19 bases between the germline ends. This CDR3 has 14 amino acids.

The chain employs TRBV11-1 and TRBJ2-3; 9 nucleotides align to TRBD1. Germline loops: CDR1 SGHAT, CDR2 FQDESV (reference sequence). Unmatched junction bases numbered 10, after V lost 4 bases and J lost 5 bases. The CDR3 is 16 residues long. Here the CDR3 reads CASSYQLGQGKDTQYF. The CDR3 nucleotides are TGTGCCAGCAGCTATCAACTGGGACAGGGTAAAGATACGCAGTATTTT.

The rearrangement joins TRBV7-9 to TRBJ2-3, with 7 bases lining up with TRBD1. The germline V gene encodes CDR1 SEHNR and CDR2 FQNEAQ (reference sequence). The CDR3 totals 15 residues. V shed 3 bases, J shed 1 base, and the junction held 4 bases outside the gene matches. The CDR3 DNA reads as TGTGCCAGCAGCTTTAGACAGGGAGGCACAGATACGCAGTATTTT. This sequence encodes CASSFRQGGTDTQYF.